This TCR beta chain appears in the sequencing data of a study of regulatory T cells in long-lasting Graves disease. Study-wide findings and caveats: Persistent Graves' patients showed a TCR diversity that was lower than that of newly diagnosed ones. A greater number of public clonotypes (approximately 2,500) was shared by persistent patients than by new patients (approximately 1,000). The study found TRBV28, TRBJ1-2 and TRBJ2-5 favored in persistent disease.

This clonotype was detected ten times or more. Its antigen is currently unknown. CDR1 MNHEY and CDR2 SMNVEV come from the germline V gene (reference sequence). Unmatched junction bases numbered 7, after V lost 6 bases and J lost 1 base. The CDR3 consists of 15 residues. Time point meaning: persistent/refractory GD, antithyroid drugs over 5 years with positive TRAb. The TCR library used RNA extracted from PBMCs. Library construction for TCR beta used iRepertoire HTBI primers and Arm-PCR of CDR3 regions. Original analysis: Sample data revealed approximately 62 TRBV and more than 13 TRBJ segments. TCRdb passed the multiplex PCR reads through MiXCR, listing each CDR3 protein once. The V and J calls and clone size are TCRdb's, not the authors'. The sample has 350,000 to 500,000 distinct CDR3 sequences; about 21% are singletons.

This clonotype originated in a female donor with Graves disease. The source was peripheral blood mononuclear cells (PBMCs), collected when the disease was refractory, from a patient treated with antithyroid drugs. The J gene is TRBJ1-1, the V gene TRBV27, with TRBD1 matching over 8 bases. The CDR3 DNA reads as TGTGCCAGCAGCCCATTGACAGGGGCGAACACTGAAGCTTTCTTT. This encodes CASSPLTGANTEAFF.